Here is one TCR beta chain with its context. Its antigen target is currently unknown. No quality values exist for individual bases; no much larger clone is one base distant. Collaborating institutions collected whole blood in K2EDTA tubes following their own protocols. For TCRbeta analysis, collaborators shipped samples in one of three forms: frozen whole blood, isolated PBMCs, or DNA extracted from either of those sample types. Trimming removed 7 bases from V and 1 base from J; the gene matches leave 1 base unexplained. The germline V gene provides CDR1 SGHRS and CDR2 YFSETQ. The CDR3 runs 12 amino acids, cysteine and phenylalanine included. The CDR3 DNA has 36 bases and is translated from base 1. The data belong to a study of blood T cell repertoires in COVID-19 (TCRdb year 2020). General notes on the study: The collaborator samples originated in the United States, Italy and Spain and spanned the acute and convalescent phases of COVID-19. Deeply sampled blood TCRbeta repertoires from subjects exposed to, actively infected with, or recovered from COVID-19 were included in the dataset. Sample metadata almost always included a de-identified subject ID, COVID-19 status, age in years and sex. The samples were drawn from the first 160 participants of the ongoing ImmuneRACE study and from some 1,300 subjects provided by 6 global collaborators. The prospective study material was composed of cDNA or gDNA derived from T cells, B-cell-depleted T cells, or PBMCs. Where available, HLA class I and class II types were taken from metadata supplied by the sample provider and were not determined by assay-based typing. The repertoires were released in a freely available public database meant as a resource for research on the immune response to SARS-CoV-2.

The immunoSEQ Assay, a bias-controlled multiplex PCR, was used to amplify TCRbeta CDR3 regions from genomic DNA. On the study's bioinformatics: Nucleated cell counts per sample were estimated from amplification of reference gene primers within the assay. To quantify the absolute abundance of each unique TCRbeta CDR3 rearrangement, sequence reads were collapsed and filtered. Productive Simpson clonality was computed per sample as the square root of Simpson's diversity index over productive rearrangements. This is the immuneACCESS table as TCRdb keeps it, with only in-frame sequences that have V and J called. A part of the clones is gone; compared with another copy, unresolved V genes explain less than half, and the rest is unexplained. V and J calls and clone size are as listed in that table; D and trimming were resolved from the DNA. The table for this sample lists about 80,000 clones; 76% of them were counted only once. Together, the top ten hold roughly 15% of the sample.

On the study overall, not on this receptor specifically: The quantity of clinical and demographic metadata differed by source and by participant and was supplied without curation.

The material sequenced was peripheral blood. The chain employs TRBV5-1 and TRBJ2-5, with 7 central nucleotides matching TRBD2. The receptor's source is an older man with active or convalescent COVID-19. In nucleotide form, the sequence is TGCGCCAGCCGGACTAGCCAAGAGACCCAGTACTTC. Translated, it reads CASRTSQETQYF.